This T cell receptor beta chain was documented in a study of T cell changes during pregnancy in multiple sclerosis. Sequencing used immunoSEQ multiplex PCR; TCRdb keeps in-frame clones, though not all of them. The table lists some 85,000 clones, about 95% of them singletons. Germline V gene lookup returns CDR1 GTSNPN and CDR2 SVGIG (reference sequence). The CDR3 spans 15 residues. Trimming cost V 3 bases and J 0 bases, with 14 bases left between them. The chain links TRBV30 to TRBJ1-2; no reliable D call. Sequencing used peripheral blood, obtained in the second trimester of pregnancy. The receptor comes from a female donor with multiple sclerosis, enrolled in a pregnancy study. The CDR3 DNA is TGTGCCTGGAGCTCCGGGAGCCGATCTAACTATGGCTACACCTTC. This encodes CAWSSGSRSNYGYTF.